The present T cell receptor (beta chain) was sequenced within a study of human T cells and chemical hapten exposure. Study-wide context: Throughout a study of approximately 5 months, patients underwent weekly scalp administration of diphenylcyclopropenone doses. The patients, most of them female, presented with alopecia areata, totalis or universalis. Small differences in pooled library volume mainly drove the variation in TCR yields per sample.

TCRdb fed the RACE reads into MiXCR, producing one record per CDR3 protein. The top ten clones hold less than 2.5% of a sample with approximately 90,000 distinct CDR3 sequences, roughly a tenth of them seen once. This sample's time point: patch test 1, 2 weeks after DPC sensitization. Regarding treatment: therapeutic diphenylcyclopropenone sensitization with weekly scalp DPC. In its sample, this clonotype ranks as medium-sized (0.01 to 0.1%). The CDR3 is 13 residues long. Germline V gene sequence: CDR1 SQVTM, CDR2 ANQGSEA. V was clipped by 6 bases and J by 12 bases; unmatched bases: 11. The starting material was whole blood, obtained in connection with sensitization to the hapten diphenylcyclopropenone (DPC). This receptor was taken from a man aged 40-49 years with alopecia areata. Some clones in this sample may be carry-over from other donors' samples. The rearrangement uses TRBV29-1 and TRBJ1-1, with 12 nucleotides matching TRBD1. The CDR3 spells CSVKGGTGGFSFF. The CDR3 DNA reads TGCAGCGTAAAGGGGGGGACAGGGGGCTTCTCTTTCTTT. Full variable domain (remainder filled in from reference TRBV29-1 and TRBJ1-1): SAVISQKPSRDICQRGTSLTIQCQVDSQVTMMFWYRQQPGQSLTLIATANQGSEATYESGFVIDKFPISRPNLTFSTLTVSNMSPEDSSIYLCSVKGGTGGFSFFGQGTRLTVV.